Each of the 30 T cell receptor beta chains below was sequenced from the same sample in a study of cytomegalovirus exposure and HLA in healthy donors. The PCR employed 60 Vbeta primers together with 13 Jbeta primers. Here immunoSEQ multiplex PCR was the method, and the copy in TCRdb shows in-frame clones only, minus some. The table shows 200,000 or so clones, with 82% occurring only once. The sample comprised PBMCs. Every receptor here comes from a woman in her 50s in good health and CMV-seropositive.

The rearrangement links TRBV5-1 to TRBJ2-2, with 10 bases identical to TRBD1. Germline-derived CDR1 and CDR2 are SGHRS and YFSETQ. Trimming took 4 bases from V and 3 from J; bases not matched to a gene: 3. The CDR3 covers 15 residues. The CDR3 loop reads CASSADRGDTGELFF. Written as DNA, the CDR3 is TGCGCCAGCAGCGCGGACAGGGGGGACACCGGGGAGCTGTTTTTT.

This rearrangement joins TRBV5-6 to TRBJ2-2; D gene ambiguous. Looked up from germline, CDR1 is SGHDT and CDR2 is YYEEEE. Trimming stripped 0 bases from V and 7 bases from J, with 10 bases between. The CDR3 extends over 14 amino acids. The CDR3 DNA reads TGTGCCAGCAGCTTGGATTGGTCAGTCGGGGAGCTGTTTTTT. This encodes CASSLDWSVGELFF.

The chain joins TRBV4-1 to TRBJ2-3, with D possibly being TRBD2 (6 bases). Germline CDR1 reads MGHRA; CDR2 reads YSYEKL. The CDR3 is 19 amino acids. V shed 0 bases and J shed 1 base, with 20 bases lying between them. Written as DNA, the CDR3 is TGCGCCAGCAGCCAAGAAGTGGGGCTAAGGGAGCGGGGCACAGATACGCAGTATTTT. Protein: CASSQEVGLRERGTDTQYF.

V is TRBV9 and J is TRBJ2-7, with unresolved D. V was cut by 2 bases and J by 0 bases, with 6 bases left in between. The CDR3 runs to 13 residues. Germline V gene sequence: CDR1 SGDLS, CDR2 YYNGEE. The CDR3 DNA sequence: TGTGCCAGCAGCGTTAGACACTCCTACGAGCAGTACTTC. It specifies CASSVRHSYEQYF.

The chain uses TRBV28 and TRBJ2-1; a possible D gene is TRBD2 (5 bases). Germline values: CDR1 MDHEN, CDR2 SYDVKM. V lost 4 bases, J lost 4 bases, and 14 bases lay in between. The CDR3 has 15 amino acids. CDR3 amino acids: CASSSERSPYNEQFF. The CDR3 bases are TGTGCCAGCAGTTCCGAGCGGAGCCCGTACAATGAGCAGTTCTTC.

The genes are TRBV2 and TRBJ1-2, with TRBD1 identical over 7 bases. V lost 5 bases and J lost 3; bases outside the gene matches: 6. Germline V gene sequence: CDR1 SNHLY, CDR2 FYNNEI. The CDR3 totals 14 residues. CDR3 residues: CASSPTGVDYGYTF. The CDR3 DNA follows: TGTGCCAGCAGTCCTACAGGGGTTGACTATGGCTACACCTTC.

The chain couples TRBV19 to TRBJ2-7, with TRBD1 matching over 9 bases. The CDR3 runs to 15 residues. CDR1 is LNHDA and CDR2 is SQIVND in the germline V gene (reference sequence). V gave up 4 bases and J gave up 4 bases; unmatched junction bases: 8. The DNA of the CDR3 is TGTGCCAGTAGTAATGTTGGGACAGGGACGTACGAGCAGTACTTC. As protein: CASSNVGTGTYEQYF.

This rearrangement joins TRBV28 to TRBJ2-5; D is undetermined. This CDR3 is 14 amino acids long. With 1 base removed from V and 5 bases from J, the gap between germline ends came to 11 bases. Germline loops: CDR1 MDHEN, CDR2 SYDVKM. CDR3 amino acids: CASSLLVPGETQYF. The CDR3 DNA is TGTGCCAGCAGTTTATTGGTGCCCGGGGAGACCCAGTACTTC.

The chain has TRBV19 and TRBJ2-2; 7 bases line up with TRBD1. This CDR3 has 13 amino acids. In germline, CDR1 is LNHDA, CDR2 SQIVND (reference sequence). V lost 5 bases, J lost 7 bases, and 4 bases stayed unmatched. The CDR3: CASSARQGGELFF. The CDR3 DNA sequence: TGTGCCAGTAGTGCCCGACAGGGCGGGGAGCTGTTTTTT. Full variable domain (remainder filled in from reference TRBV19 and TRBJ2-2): DGGITQSPKYLFRKEGQNVTLSCEQNLNHDAMYWYRQDPGQGLRLIYYSQIVNDFQKGDIAEGYSVSREKKESFPLTVTSAQKNPTAFYLCASSARQGGELFFGEGSRLTVL.

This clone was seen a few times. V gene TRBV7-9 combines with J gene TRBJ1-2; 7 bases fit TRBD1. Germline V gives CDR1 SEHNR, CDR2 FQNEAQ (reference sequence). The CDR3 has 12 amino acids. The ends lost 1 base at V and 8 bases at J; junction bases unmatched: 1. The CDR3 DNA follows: TGTGCCAGCAGCTTAGGAGGGGGCGGCTACACCTTC. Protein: CASSLGGGGYTF.

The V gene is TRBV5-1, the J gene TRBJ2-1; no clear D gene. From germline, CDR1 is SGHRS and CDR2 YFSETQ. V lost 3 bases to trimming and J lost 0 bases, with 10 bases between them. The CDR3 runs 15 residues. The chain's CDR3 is CASSSILSSYNEQFF. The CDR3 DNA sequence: TGCGCCAGCAGCTCTATATTGAGCTCCTACAATGAGCAGTTCTTC.

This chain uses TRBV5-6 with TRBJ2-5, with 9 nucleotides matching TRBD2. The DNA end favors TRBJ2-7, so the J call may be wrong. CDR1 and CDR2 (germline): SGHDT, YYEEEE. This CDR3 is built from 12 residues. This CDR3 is CASGGRGYEQYF. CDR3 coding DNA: TGTGCCAGCGGCGGGAGGGGATACGAGCAGTACTTC.

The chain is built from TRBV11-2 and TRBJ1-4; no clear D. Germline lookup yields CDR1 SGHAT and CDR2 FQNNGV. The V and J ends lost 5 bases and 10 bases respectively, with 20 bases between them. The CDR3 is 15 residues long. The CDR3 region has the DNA TGTGCCAGCAGCCCAATGGGCTCGAAGGGAGGAAAACTGTTTTTT. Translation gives CASSPMGSKGGKLFF. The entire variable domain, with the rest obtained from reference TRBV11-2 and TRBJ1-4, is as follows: EAGVAQSPRYKIIEKRQSVAFWCNPISGHATLYWYQQILGQGPKLLIQFQNNGVVDDSQLPKDRFSAERLKGVDSTLKIQPAKLEDSAVYLCASSPMGSKGGKLFFGSGTQLSVL.

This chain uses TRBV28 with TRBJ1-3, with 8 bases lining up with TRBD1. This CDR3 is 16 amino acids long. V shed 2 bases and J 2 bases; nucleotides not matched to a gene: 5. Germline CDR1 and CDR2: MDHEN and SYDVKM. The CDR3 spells CASSLSAGGTGNTIYF. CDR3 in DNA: TGTGCCAGCAGTTTAAGCGCAGGGGGCACTGGAAACACCATATATTTT. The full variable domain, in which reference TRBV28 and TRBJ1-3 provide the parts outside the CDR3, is DVKVTQSSRYLVKRTGEKVFLECVQDMDHENMFWYRQDPGLGLRLIYFSYDVKMKEKGDIPEGYSVSREKKERFSLILESASTNQTSMYLCASSLSAGGTGNTIYFGEGSWLTVV.

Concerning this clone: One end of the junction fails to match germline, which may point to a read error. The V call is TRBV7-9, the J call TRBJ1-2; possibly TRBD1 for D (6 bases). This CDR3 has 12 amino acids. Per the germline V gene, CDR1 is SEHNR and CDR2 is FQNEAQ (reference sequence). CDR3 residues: CSSGQINYGYTF. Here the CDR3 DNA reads TGTTCCAGCGGACAGATAAACTATGGCTACACCTTC.

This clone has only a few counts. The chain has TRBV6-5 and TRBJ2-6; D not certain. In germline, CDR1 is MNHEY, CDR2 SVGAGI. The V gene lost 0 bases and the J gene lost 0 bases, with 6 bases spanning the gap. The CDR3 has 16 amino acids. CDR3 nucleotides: TGTGCCAGCAGTTACTCGATGCGCTCTGGGGCCAACGTCCTGACTTTC. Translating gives CASSYSMRSGANVLTF.

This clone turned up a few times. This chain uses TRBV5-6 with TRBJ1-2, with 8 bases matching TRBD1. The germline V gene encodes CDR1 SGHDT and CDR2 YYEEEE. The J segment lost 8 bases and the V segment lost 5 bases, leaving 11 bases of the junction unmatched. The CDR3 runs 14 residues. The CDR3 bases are TGTGCCAGCAGAGGGGCAGGGGGCGCGGTGGGCTACACCTTC. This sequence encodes CASRGAGGAVGYTF.

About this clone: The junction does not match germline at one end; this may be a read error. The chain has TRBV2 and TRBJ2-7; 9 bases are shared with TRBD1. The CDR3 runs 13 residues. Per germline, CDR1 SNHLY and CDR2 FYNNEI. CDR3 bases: TGTGCCAGCAATCCTCAAGCTGGGACAGGGCCCATCTTC. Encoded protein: CASNPQAGTGPIF.

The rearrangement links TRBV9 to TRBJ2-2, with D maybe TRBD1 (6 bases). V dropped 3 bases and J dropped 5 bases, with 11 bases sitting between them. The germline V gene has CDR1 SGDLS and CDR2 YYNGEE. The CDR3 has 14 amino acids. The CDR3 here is CASSAGQPTGELFF. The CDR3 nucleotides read TGTGCCAGCAGCGCAGGACAGCCTACCGGGGAGCTGTTTTTT.

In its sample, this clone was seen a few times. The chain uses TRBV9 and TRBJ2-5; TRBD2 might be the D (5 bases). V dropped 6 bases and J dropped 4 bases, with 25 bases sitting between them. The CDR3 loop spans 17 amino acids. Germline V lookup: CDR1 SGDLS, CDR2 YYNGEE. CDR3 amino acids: CASTAKKRLKGGETQYF. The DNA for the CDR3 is TGTGCCAGCACTGCAAAAAAGCGGTTGAAGGGCGGAGAGACCCAGTACTTC.

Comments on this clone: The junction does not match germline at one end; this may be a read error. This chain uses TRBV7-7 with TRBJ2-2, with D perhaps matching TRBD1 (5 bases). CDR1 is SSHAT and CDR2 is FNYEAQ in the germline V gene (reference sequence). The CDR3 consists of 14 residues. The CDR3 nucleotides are TGTGCTAGCAGCTCACAGGACGTCGGGGGGGAGCTGTTTTTT. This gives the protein CASSSQDVGGELFF.

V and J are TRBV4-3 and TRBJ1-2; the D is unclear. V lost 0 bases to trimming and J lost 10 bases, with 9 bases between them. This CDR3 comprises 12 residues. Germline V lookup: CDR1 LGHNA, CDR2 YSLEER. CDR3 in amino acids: CASSQDPGNYTF. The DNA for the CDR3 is TGCGCCAGCAGCCAAGATCCGGGGAACTACACCTTC.

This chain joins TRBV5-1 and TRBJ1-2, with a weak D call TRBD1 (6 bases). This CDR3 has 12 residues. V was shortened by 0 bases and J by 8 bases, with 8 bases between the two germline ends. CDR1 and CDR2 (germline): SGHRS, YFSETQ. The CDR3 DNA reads TGCGCCAGCAGCTTGGACAGGGACGGCTACACCTTC. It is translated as CASSLDRDGYTF.

CDR3 sequence: CASSLGSADTQYF. The DNA for the CDR3 is TGTGCCAGCAGCTTAGGCAGTGCAGATACGCAGTATTTT. V gene TRBV11-3 combines with J gene TRBJ2-3; no definite D call. V shed 1 base and J shed 4 bases, with 6 bases lying between them. In germline, CDR1 is SGHNT, CDR2 YENEEA. This CDR3 has 13 amino acids.

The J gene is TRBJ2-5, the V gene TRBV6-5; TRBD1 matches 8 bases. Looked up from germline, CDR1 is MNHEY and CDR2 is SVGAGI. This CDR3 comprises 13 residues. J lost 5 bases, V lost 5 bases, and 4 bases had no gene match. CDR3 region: CASSRQGTETQYF. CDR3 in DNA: TGTGCCAGCAGTCGACAGGGGACGGAGACCCAGTACTTC.

The CDR3 sequence is CASSLEDPLTYEQYF. The CDR3 coding sequence is TGTGCCAGCAGCTTAGAAGATCCCCTAACCTACGAGCAGTACTTC. The chain employs TRBV7-8 and TRBJ2-7; no clear D. This CDR3 contains 15 residues. Trimming left V 1 base short and J 2 bases short, with 12 bases between. Germline loops: CDR1 SGHVS, CDR2 FQNEAQ.

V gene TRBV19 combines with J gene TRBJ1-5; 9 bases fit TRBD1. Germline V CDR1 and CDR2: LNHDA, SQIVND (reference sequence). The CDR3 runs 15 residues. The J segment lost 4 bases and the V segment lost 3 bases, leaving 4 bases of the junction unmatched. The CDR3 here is CASSITGTGNQPQHF. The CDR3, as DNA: TGTGCCAGTAGTATCACCGGGACAGGGAATCAGCCCCAGCATTTT.

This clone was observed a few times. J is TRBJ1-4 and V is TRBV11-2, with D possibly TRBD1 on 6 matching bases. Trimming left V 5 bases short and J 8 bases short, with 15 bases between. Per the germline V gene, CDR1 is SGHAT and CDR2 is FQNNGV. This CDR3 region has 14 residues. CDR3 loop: CASSPGGAREKLFF. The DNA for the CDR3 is TGTGCCAGCAGCCCCGGGGGGGCGAGGGAAAAACTGTTTTTT.

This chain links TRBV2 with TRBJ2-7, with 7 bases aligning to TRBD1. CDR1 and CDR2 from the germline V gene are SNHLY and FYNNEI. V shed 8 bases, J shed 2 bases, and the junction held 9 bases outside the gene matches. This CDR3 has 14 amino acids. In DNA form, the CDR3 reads TGTGCCAGCGGACGGACAGGAGGTCCCTACGAGCAGTACTTC. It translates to CASGRTGGPYEQYF.

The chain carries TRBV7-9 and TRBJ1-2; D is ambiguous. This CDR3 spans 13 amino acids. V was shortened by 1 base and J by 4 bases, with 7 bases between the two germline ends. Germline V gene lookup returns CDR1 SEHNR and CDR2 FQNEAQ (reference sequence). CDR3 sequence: CASSLGAVYGYTF. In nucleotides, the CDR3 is TGTGCCAGCAGCTTAGGAGCGGTCTATGGCTACACCTTC.